What follows describes a single T cell receptor (beta chain). Antigen: not known. As for the donors, each was a healthy bone marrow donor. This entry belongs to a study of cytomegalovirus exposure and HLA in healthy donors. For the study at large: Approximately 180 million T cells yielded 117 million unique TCR beta sequences, as an earlier analysis found. Points from the study as a whole: Several of the most significant clusters appeared, in a later analysis, to be linked to common viral pathogens. Some public TCRs appeared in many individuals, while most sequences were rare.

V dropped 3 bases and J dropped 6; count of bases not matched to a gene: 8. The CDR3 extends over 14 amino acids. CDR1 and CDR2 from the germline V gene are SGHNT and YYREEE (reference sequence). 13 Jbeta primers and 60 Vbeta primers were used for the PCR. Produced via immunoSEQ multiplex PCR; TCRdb's table is partial and in-frame only. The sample has around 95,000 clones; approximately 80% are singletons. Sequenced sample: PBMCs. V and J are TRBV5-4 and TRBJ1-1; 7 bases line up with TRBD1. This clonotype was obtained from a female donor in good health and CMV-seropositive. The chain's CDR3 is CASSSLQGSPEAFF. The DNA of the CDR3 is TGTGCCAGCAGCTCCTTACAGGGGAGTCCTGAAGCTTTCTTT. Together with reference TRBV5-4 and TRBJ1-1, the CDR3 gives the full variable domain: ETGVTQSPTHLIKTRGQQVTLRCSSQSGHNTVSWYQQALGQGPQFIFQYYREEENGRGNFPPRFSGLQFPNYSSELNVNALELDDSALYLCASSSLQGSPEAFFGQGTRLTVV.